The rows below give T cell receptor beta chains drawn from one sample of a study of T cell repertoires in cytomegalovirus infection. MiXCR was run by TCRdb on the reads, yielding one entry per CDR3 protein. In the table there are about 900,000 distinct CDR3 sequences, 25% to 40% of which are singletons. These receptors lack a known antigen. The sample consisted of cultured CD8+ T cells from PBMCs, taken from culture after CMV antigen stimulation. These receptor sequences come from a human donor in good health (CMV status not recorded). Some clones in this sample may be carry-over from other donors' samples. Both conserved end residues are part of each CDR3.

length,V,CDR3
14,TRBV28,CASSHGLVSYEQYF
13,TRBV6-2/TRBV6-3,CASTWGLGTEAFF
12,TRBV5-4,CASSLTTGEQFF
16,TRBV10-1,CASSESLQGASSPLHF
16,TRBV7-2,CASPAGNRGSNTEAFF
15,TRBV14,CASSQETGGLYEQYF
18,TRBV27,CASRLTSGSIRSYNEQFF
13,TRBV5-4,CASSEGSPYEQYF
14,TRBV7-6,CASSLGGSDNEQFF
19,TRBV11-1,CASSERVGLAGISSREQFF
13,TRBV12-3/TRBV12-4,CASSLVLGYEQYF
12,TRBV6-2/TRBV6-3,CASRDSNTEAFF
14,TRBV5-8,CASSFPADTDTQYF
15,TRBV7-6,CASSSGGGTAYTQYF
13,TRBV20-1,CSAREKGDNEQFF
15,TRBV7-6,CASSLGGFGTGPQHF
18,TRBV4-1,CASSQDSRDIELNTEAFF
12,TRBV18,CASSPSDNEQFF
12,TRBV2,CASSEGSGTFVF
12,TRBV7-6,CASSWTGYEQYF
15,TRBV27,CASSSPRTGPYGYTF
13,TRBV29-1,CSVEETARYEQYF
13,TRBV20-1,CSAKKVLDTEAFF
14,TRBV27,CASSLGKRGHEQYF
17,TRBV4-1,CASSQDAVGGARDEQFF
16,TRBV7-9,CASSLWGERNNSPLHF
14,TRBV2,CASSEGRTNYGYTF
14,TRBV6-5,CASSVAYSNQPQHF
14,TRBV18,CASSPQGFDYGYTF
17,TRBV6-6,CASSYSEHLTEHYGYTF
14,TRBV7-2,CASGQAFGNEKLFF
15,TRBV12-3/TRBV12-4,CASSFGQGFPNEQFF
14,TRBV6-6,CASTEGGSNSPLHF
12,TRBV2,CASSEGVYEQYF
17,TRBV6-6,CASSYDPKPVSSYEQYF
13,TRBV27,CASSLSTGDSAFF
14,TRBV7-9,CASSSLLASYEQYF
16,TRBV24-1,CATSERTSGGAVEQFF
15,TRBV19,CASSQAVRSHNEQFF
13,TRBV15,CATSRAQGDEQYF
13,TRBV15,CATSRDRAGELFF
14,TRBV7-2,CASSPSQGGNIQYF
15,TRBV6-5,CASSYQTSGQETQYF
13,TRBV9,CASSVAGYYGYTF
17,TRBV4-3,CASSQGLAGGPGNEQFF
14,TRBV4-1,CASSQDIRFPEAFF
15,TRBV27,CASRSDRVSYNEQFF
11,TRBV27,CASIKGGTQYF
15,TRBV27,CASSYLRDNTDTQYF
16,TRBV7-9,CASSPMGGPTGNTIYF
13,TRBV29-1,CSVASGDTGELFF
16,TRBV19,CASSITGFDPSYGYTF
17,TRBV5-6,CASSYETGDQRRRTQYF